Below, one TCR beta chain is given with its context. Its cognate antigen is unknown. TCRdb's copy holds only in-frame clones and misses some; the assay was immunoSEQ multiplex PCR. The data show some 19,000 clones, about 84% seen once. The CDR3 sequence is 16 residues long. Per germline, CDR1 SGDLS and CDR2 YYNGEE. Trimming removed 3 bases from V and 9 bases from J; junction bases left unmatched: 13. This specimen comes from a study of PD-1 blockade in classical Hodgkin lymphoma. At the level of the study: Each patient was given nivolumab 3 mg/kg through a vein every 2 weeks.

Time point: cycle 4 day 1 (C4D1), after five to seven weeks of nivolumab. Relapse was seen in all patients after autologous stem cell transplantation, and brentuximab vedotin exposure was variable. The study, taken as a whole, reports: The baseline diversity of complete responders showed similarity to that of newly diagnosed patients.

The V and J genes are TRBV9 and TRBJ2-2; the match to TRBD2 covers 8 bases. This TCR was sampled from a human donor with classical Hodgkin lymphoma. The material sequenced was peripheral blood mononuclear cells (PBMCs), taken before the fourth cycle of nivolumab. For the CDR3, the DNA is TGTGCCAGCAGCGGAGGGGGACTAGGCCGTCCCCGGGAGCTGTTTTTT. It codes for CASSGGGLGRPRELFF.